The clone carrying this T cell receptor beta chain has only a few counts. The record originates from a study of blood T cell repertoires in COVID-19. Per germline, CDR1 LNHNV and CDR2 YYDKDF (reference sequence). Trimming took 5 bases from V and 2 from J, leaving 16 bases between them. This CDR3 comprises 16 residues. Assay: immunoSEQ multiplex PCR; the TCRdb copy retains only in-frame clones and omits some. The sample lists about 49,000 clones, approximately 81% occurring once. The specimen sequenced was peripheral blood. The sequence was obtained from a woman older than 75 with COVID-19, enrolled during active disease. This chain connects TRBV15 to TRBJ1-5; D is possibly TRBD1 (5 bases). This chain's CDR3 is CATSAGDGRGNQPQHF. CDR3 in DNA: TGTGCCACCAGCGCAGGAGACGGCAGGGGCAATCAGCCCCAGCATTTT.